This T cell receptor beta chain was recovered during a study of blood T cell repertoires in COVID-19 (dated by TCRdb to the early 2020s). Regarding the research as a whole: Collaborator samples came from the United States, Italy and Spain and covered acute and convalescent phases of COVID-19. The samples were drawn from two sources: the first 160 participants of the ongoing ImmuneRACE study, and some 1,300 subjects contributed by 6 global collaborators. Where available, HLA class I and class II types were obtained from metadata supplied by the sample provider rather than from assay-based typing. The dataset comprised deeply sampled blood TCRbeta repertoires from subjects exposed to, actively infected with, or recovered from COVID-19. Sample metadata almost always included a de-identified subject ID, COVID-19 status, age in years and sex. A freely available public database, intended as a resource for researchers studying the immune response to SARS-CoV-2, is where the repertoires were released. The material from the prospective study consisted of cDNA or gDNA derived from T cells, B-cell-depleted T cells, or PBMCs.

The germline V gene sets CDR1 to KGHSH and CDR2 to LQKENI. The CDR3 contains 15 residues, cysteine and phenylalanine counted. The kept DNA is CDR3 alone, 45 bases in frame from the first base. Trimming removed 1 base from V and 3 bases from J, leaving 12 bases between the germline ends. Whole blood was collected in K2EDTA tubes by collaborating institutions according to the institutions' own protocols. Collaborator samples were shipped for TCRbeta analysis as frozen whole blood, isolated PBMCs, or DNA extracted from either sample type. Concerning this clone itself: The antigen it binds to is not known. Base-call qualities are not available, and no considerably larger clone is one nucleotide away.

TCRbeta CDR3 regions were amplified from genomic DNA using the immunoSEQ Assay, a bias-controlled multiplex PCR. In the source study's methods: The number of nucleated cells in each sample was estimated from the amplification of reference gene primers within the assay. Sequence reads were collapsed and filtered to measure the absolute abundance of every unique TCRbeta CDR3 rearrangement. For each sample, productive Simpson clonality was calculated as the square root of Simpson's diversity index across productive rearrangements. The source is immuneACCESS, and TCRdb retained only in-frame sequences with V and J called. Part of the clones is not carried over; for the studies checked, unresolved V genes explain less than half of this, and the remainder is unexplained. The DNA gave D and trimming, while V, J and clone size come from that table. This sample holds roughly 140,000 clones; 80% were observed only once. Under 0.75% of the sample lies in the top ten.

Summary of the overall study and its limitations: How much clinical and demographic metadata was included differed by source and by participant, and the metadata was provided uncurated.

The receptor chain draws on TRBV18 and TRBJ1-1; too little of a D gene remains to name it. The source material was peripheral blood. The TCR was taken from a man between 60 and 75 years old with acute or convalescent COVID-19. The DNA reads as follows: TGTGCCAGCTCACCACTACAGACAAAGGACACTGAAGCTTTCTTT. This gives the protein CASSPLQTKDTEAFF.